Listed below are T cell receptor beta chains from one sample, sequenced in a study of regulatory T cells in long-lasting Graves disease. TCRdb ran MiXCR on the multiplex PCR reads and lists one entry per CDR3 protein. The sample carries around 500,000 distinct CDR3 sequences, less than 25% recorded once. The source was peripheral blood mononuclear cells (PBMCs), collected when the disease was refractory, from a patient treated with antithyroid drugs. These receptors all stem from a female donor with Graves disease. Both conserved end residues are part of each CDR3. The order of the fields is clone size, V gene, D gene, J gene, CDR3 protein, CDR3 DNA. D genes are given only for firm matches. Size is stated for part of the rows, as once, few or many counts, or as a class when the clone is expanded.

size: few; V: TRBV6-1; D: NA; J: TRBJ1-1; CDR3: CASRGGTYHTEAFF; DNA: TGTGCCAGCAGAGGGGGGACTTATCACACTGAAGCTTTCTTT
size: NA; V: TRBV3-1; D: NA; J: TRBJ2-2; CDR3: CASSPFTGGSGELFF; DNA: TGTGCCAGCAGCCCCTTTACCGGGGGCTCCGGGGAGCTGTTTTTT
size: NA; V: TRBV4-1; D: NA; J: TRBJ2-7; CDR3: CASSQDRGAPYEQYF; DNA: TGCGCCAGCAGCCAAGATAGGGGGGCACCCTACGAGCAGTACTTC
size: few; V: TRBV7-2; D: NA; J: TRBJ2-7; CDR3: CASSSSGEGSYEQYF; DNA: TGTGCCAGCAGCTCCTCAGGGGAAGGATCCTACGAGCAGTACTTC
size: many; V: TRBV28; D: NA; J: TRBJ2-7; CDR3: CASRPLRGQGEQYF; DNA: TGTGCCAGCAGGCCCCTACGGGGTCAAGGAGAGCAGTACTTC
size: NA; V: TRBV7-2; D: TRBD1; J: TRBJ2-7; CDR3: CASSLWTGDSYEQYF; DNA: TGTGCCAGCAGTTTATGGACAGGGGACTCCTACGAGCAGTACTTC
size: many; V: TRBV30; D: NA; J: TRBJ2-7; CDR3: CAWNLASEQYF; DNA: TGTGCCTGGAATCTGGCCTCCGAGCAGTACTTC
size: NA; V: TRBV7-2; D: TRBD1; J: TRBJ2-2; CDR3: CASSLMGQGMLSGELFF; DNA: TGTGCCAGCAGCTTAATGGGACAGGGAATGTTATCCGGGGAGCTGTTTTTT
size: many; V: TRBV28; D: NA; J: TRBJ2-7; CDR3: CASRSTGVYYEQYF; DNA: TGTGCCAGCAGGTCGACAGGAGTATACTACGAGCAGTACTTC
size: NA; V: TRBV11-2; D: NA; J: TRBJ1-1; CDR3: CASGTEGDTEAFF; DNA: TGTGCCAGTGGGACGGAGGGGGACACTGAAGCTTTCTTT
size: few; V: TRBV4-1; D: NA; J: TRBJ1-5; CDR3: CASSQDGGQPNQPQHF; DNA: TGCGCCAGCAGCCAAGACGGGGGACAACCTAATCAGCCCCAGCATTTT
size: many; V: TRBV28; D: NA; J: TRBJ1-6; CDR3: CASSLFSRSYNSPLHF; DNA: TGTGCCAGCAGTTTATTTTCCAGGTCCTATAATTCACCCCTCCACTTT
size: NA; V: TRBV6-1; D: TRBD1; J: TRBJ1-5; CDR3: CASSAAGTAKNQPQHF; DNA: TGTGCCAGCAGCGCGGCCGGGACAGCAAAGAATCAGCCCCAGCATTTT
size: many; V: TRBV11-2; D: NA; J: TRBJ1-1; CDR3: CASSFTENTEAFF; DNA: TGTGCCAGCAGCTTTACTGAGAACACTGAAGCTTTCTTT
size: NA; V: TRBV4-1; D: NA; J: TRBJ1-1; CDR3: CASSQDGGGDTEAFF; DNA: TGCGCCAGCAGCCAAGATGGAGGGGGGGACACTGAAGCTTTCTTT
size: few; V: TRBV6-1; D: NA; J: TRBJ1-1; CDR3: CASTSPRGRAFF; DNA: TGTGCCAGCACTTCCCCCCGGGGTCGGGCTTTCTTT
size: many; V: TRBV9; D: NA; J: TRBJ2-5; CDR3: CASSVSGFGPKQETQYF; DNA: TGTGCCAGCAGCGTATCGGGCTTCGGGCCAAAACAAGAGACCCAGTACTTC
size: many; V: TRBV28; D: NA; J: TRBJ1-5; CDR3: CASTTDLQPQHF; DNA: TGTGCCAGCACCACGGACCTACAGCCCCAGCATTTT
size: few; V: TRBV4-3; D: TRBD2; J: TRBJ2-7; CDR3: CASSQVRLAGEYEQYF; DNA: TGCGCCAGCAGCCAAGTGCGACTAGCGGGAGAGTACGAGCAGTACTTC
size: NA; V: TRBV6-9; D: NA; J: TRBJ2-3; CDR3: CASSYFQGATDTQYF; DNA: TGTGCCAGCAGTTACTTCCAGGGTGCTACAGATACGCAGTATTTT
size: NA; V: TRBV20-1; D: NA; J: TRBJ1-3; CDR3: CSAAQDPAGADSRRNTIYF; DNA: TGCAGTGCTGCTCAGGATCCGGCGGGGGCAGATAGTCGGCGAAACACCATATATTTT
size: many; V: TRBV28; D: NA; J: TRBJ2-4; CDR3: CASSQTGLKNIQYF; DNA: TGTGCCAGCAGCCAAACAGGCCTCAAAAACATTCAGTACTTC
size: many; V: TRBV11-2; D: TRBD1; J: TRBJ2-7; CDR3: CASTLGTGVYEQYF; DNA: TGTGCCAGCACCCTAGGGACAGGGGTATACGAGCAGTACTTC
size: NA; V: TRBV5-6; D: NA; J: TRBJ1-1; CDR3: CASALQPNTEAFF; DNA: TGTGCCAGCGCGTTACAGCCGAACACTGAAGCTTTCTTT
size: many; V: TRBV28; D: NA; J: TRBJ2-4; CDR3: CASSENREVAKNIQYF; DNA: TGTGCCAGCAGTGAAAATAGGGAGGTAGCCAAAAACATTCAGTACTTC
size: NA; V: TRBV24-1; D: NA; J: TRBJ1-1; CDR3: CATSDLQRQRGIPVNTEAFF; DNA: TGTGCCACCAGTGATTTGCAGCGGCAGAGAGGAATCCCAGTGAACACTGAAGCTTTCTTT
size: NA; V: TRBV19; D: NA; J: TRBJ1-1; CDR3: CASSNLRGQNLAFF; DNA: TGTGCCAGTAGCAACTTGAGAGGACAGAACCTGGCTTTCTTT
size: many; V: TRBV30; D: NA; J: TRBJ1-1; CDR3: CACERGTEAFF; DNA: TGTGCCTGTGAAAGGGGCACTGAAGCTTTCTTT
size: many; V: TRBV6-5; D: TRBD1; J: TRBJ2-7; CDR3: CASSYLGQGASITYEQYF; DNA: TGTGCCAGCAGTTACTTGGGACAGGGGGCGAGTATCACCTACGAGCAGTACTTC
size: many; V: TRBV5-6; D: NA; J: TRBJ2-2; CDR3: CASSLEGNTGELFF; DNA: TGTGCCAGCAGCTTGGAAGGGAACACCGGGGAGCTGTTTTTT
size: many; V: TRBV6-1; D: NA; J: TRBJ2-7; CDR3: CASRSRGAGYEQYF; DNA: TGTGCCAGCAGGTCTCGGGGCGCGGGTTACGAGCAGTACTTC
size: many; V: TRBV2; D: TRBD2; J: TRBJ2-7; CDR3: CASSKTSGSSYEQYF; DNA: TGTGCCAGCAGCAAGACTAGCGGGAGCTCCTACGAGCAGTACTTC
size: NA; V: TRBV11-1; D: NA; J: TRBJ2-3; CDR3: CASSLLLGPSSTDTQYF; DNA: TGTGCCAGCAGCCTCCTGCTAGGGCCTTCCAGCACAGATACGCAGTATTTT